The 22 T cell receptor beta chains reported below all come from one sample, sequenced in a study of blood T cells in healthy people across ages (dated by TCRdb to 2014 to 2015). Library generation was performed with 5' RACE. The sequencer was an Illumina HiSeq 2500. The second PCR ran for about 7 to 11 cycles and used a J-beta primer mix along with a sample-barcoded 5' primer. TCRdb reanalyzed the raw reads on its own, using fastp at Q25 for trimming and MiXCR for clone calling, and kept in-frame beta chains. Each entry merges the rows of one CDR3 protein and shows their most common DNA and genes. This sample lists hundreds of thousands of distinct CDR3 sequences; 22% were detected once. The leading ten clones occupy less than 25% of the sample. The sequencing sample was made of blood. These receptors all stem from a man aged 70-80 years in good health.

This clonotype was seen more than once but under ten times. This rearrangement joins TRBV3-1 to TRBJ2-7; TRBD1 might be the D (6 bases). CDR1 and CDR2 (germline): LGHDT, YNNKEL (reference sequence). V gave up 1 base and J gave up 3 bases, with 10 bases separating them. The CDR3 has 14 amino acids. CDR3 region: CASSQADRNYEQYF. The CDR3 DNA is TGTGCCAGCAGCCAAGCTGACAGGAACTACGAGCAGTACTTC.

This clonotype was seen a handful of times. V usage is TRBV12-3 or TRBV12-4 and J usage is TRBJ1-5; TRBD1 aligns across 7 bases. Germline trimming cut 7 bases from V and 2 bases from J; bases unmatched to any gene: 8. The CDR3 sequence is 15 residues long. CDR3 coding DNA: TGTGCCAGCACCCGACAGGGTTCTGGCAATCAGCCCCAGCATTTT. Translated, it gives CASTRQGSGNQPQHF.

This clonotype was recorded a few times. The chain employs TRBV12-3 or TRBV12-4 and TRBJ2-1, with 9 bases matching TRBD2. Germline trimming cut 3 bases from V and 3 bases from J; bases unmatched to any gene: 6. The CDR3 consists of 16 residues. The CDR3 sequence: CASSFDSGGNYNEQFF. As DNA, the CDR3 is TGTGCCAGCAGTTTTGATAGCGGGGGCAACTACAATGAGCAGTTCTTC.

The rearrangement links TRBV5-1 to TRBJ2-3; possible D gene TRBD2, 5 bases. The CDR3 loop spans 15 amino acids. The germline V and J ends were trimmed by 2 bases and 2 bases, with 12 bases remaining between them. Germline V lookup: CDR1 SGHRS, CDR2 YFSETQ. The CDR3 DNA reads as TGCGCCAGCAGCTTTCCGGGAACCGACACAGATACGCAGTATTTT. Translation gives CASSFPGTDTDTQYF.

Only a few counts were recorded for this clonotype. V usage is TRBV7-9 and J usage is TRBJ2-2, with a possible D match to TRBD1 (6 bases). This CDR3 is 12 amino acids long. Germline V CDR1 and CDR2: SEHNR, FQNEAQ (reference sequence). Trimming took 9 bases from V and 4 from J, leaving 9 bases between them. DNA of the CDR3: TGTGCCAGAAGACAGGTCACCGGGGAGCTGTTTTTT. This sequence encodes CARRQVTGELFF.

The CDR3 sequence is CASSTGGPKDTQYF. In DNA, the CDR3 is TGCGCCAGCAGCACGGGGGGGCCTAAAGATACGCAGTATTTT. The gene calls are TRBV5-1 and TRBJ2-3; 8 nucleotides agree with TRBD2. J was trimmed by 5 bases and V by 4 bases; bases with no gene match: 6. The CDR3 is 14 residues long. Germline lookup yields CDR1 SGHRS and CDR2 YFSETQ.

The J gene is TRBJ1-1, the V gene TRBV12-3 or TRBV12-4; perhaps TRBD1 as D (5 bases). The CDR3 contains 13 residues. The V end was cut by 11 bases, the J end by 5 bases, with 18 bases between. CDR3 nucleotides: TGTGCCTCCCGCCGGATCCGGGGGACTGAAGCTTTCTTT. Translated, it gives CASRRIRGTEAFF.

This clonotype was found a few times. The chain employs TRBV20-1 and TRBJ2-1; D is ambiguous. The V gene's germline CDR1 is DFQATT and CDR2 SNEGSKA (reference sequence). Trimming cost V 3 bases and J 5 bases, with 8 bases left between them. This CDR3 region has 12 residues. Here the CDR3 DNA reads TGCAGTGCTAGTACCACCCACAATGAGCAGTTCTTC. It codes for CSASTTHNEQFF.

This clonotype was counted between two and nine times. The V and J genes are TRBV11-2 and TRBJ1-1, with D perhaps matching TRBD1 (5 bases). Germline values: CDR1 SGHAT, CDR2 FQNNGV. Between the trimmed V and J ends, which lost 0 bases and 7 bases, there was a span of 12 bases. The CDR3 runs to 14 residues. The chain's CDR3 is CASSLDTGVIEAFF. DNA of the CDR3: TGTGCCAGCAGCTTAGATACGGGGGTCATTGAAGCTTTCTTT.

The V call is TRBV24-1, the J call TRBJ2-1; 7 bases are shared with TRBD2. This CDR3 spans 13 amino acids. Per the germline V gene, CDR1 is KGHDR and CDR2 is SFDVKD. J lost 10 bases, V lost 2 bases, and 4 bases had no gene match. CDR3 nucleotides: TGTGCCACCAGTGATTATGGGGGGGAAGAGCAGTTCTTC. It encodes CATSDYGGEEQFF.

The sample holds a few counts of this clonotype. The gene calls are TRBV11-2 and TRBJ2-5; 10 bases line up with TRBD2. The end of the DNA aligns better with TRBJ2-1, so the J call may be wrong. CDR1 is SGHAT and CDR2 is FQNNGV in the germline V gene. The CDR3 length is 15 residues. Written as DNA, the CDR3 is TGTGCCAGCAGTCTCATAGCGGGAGGTTGGAATGAGCAGTTCTTC. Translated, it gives CASSLIAGGWNEQFF.

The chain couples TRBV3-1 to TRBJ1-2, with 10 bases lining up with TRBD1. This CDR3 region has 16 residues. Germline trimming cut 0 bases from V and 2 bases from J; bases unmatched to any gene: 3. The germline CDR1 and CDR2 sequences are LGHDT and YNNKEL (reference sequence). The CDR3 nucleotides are TGTGCCAGCAGCCAAGACCGGGGACAGGGGAACTATGGCTACACCTTC. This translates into CASSQDRGQGNYGYTF.

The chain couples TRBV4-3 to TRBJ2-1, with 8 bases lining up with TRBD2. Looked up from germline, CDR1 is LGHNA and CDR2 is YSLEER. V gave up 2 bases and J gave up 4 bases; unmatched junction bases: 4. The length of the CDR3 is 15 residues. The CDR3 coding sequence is TGCGCCAGCAGCCAACTGCTAGCGGGTTACAATGAGCAGTTCTTC. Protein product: CASSQLLAGYNEQFF.

The CDR3 reads CASSLAGPLSNEQFF. The CDR3 DNA reads TGTGCCAGCAGCTTAGCGGGACCACTGTCCAATGAGCAGTTCTTC. The chain joins TRBV7-2 to TRBJ2-5, with D perhaps TRBD1 or TRBD2 (5 bases each). Judging by the DNA end, TRBJ2-1 fits better; the J call may be wrong. The germline V gene encodes CDR1 SGHTA and CDR2 FQGNSA. The CDR3 has 15 amino acids.

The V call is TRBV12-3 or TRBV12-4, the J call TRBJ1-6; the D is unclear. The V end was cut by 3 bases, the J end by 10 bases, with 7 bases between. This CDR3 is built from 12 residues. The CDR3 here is CASSFGISPLHF. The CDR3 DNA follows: TGTGCCAGCAGTTTTGGGATCTCACCCCTCCACTTT.

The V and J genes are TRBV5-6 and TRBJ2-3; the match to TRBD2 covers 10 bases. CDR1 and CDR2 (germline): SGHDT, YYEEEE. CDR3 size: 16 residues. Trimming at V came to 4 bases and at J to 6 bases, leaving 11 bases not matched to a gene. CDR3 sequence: CASSVILAGLRDTQYF. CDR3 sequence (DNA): TGTGCCAGCAGCGTCATACTAGCGGGGTTACGGGATACGCAGTATTTT.

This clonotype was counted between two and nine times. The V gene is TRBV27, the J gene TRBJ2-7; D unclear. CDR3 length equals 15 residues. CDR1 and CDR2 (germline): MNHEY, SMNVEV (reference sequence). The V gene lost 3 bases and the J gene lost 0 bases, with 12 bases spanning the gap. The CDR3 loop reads CASSFLADLSYEQYF. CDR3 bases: TGTGCCAGCAGTTTTCTGGCAGACCTCTCCTACGAGCAGTACTTC.

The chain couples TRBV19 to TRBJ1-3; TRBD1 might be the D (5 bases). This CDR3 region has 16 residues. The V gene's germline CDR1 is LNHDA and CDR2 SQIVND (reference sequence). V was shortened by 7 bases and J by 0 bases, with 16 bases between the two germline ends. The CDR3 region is CASTLGTFGSGNTIYF. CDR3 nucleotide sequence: TGTGCCAGTACCCTGGGGACTTTCGGCTCTGGAAACACCATATATTTT.

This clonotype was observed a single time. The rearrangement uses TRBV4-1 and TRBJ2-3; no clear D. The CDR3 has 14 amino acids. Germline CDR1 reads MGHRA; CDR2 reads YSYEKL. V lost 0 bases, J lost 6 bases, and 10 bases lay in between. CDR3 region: CASSQELGYDTQYF. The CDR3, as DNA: TGCGCCAGCAGCCAAGAATTAGGGTACGATACGCAGTATTTT.

CDR3 in amino acids: CASSFAGDSRAYGYTF. The CDR3, as DNA: TGTGCCAGCAGCTTCGCCGGGGACAGCAGAGCCTATGGCTACACCTTC. The chain links TRBV7-9 to TRBJ1-2; 7 nucleotides match TRBD1. The V segment lost 3 bases and the J segment 4 bases; nucleotides outside the gene matches: 11. Germline CDR1 and CDR2: SEHNR and FQNEAQ (reference sequence). CDR3 length equals 16 residues.

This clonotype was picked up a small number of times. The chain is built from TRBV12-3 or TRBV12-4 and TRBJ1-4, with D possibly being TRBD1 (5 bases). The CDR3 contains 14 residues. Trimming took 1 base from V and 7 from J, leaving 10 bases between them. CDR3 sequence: CASSLVGGREKLFF. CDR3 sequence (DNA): TGTGCCAGCAGTTTAGTTGGGGGTCGTGAAAAACTGTTTTTT.

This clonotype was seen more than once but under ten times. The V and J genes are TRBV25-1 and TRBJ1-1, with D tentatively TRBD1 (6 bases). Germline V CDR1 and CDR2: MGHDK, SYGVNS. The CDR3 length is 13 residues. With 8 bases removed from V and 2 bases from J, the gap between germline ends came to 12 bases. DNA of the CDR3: TGTGCCAGCGGGAGGACAGCAAACACTGAAGCTTTCTTT. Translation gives CASGRTANTEAFF.